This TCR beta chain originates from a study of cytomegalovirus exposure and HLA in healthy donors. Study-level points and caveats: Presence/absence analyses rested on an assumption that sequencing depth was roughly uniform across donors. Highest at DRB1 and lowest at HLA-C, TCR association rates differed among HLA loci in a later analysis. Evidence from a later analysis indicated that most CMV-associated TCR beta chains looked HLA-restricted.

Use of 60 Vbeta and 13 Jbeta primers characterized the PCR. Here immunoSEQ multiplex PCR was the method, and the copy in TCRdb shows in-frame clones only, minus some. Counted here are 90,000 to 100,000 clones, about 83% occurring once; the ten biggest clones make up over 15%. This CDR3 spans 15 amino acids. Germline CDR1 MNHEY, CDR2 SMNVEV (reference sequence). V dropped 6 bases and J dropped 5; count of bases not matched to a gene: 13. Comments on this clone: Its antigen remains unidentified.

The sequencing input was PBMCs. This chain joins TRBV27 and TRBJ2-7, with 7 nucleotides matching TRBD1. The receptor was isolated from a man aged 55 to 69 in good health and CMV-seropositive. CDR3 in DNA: TGTGCCAGCAGCCCGATTGGGCAGGGGGTGGACGAGCAGTACTTC. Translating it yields CASSPIGQGVDEQYF.